This TCR beta chain was captured in a study of neoadjuvant nivolumab and ipilimumab in lung cancer. The wider study: The combination arm added day-1 ipilimumab 1 mg/kg to nivolumab 3 mg/kg on days 1, 15, 29.

Points on this clone: Its target is unknown.

Some clones are missing from TCRdb's copy, which holds only in-frame ones; the method was immunoSEQ multiplex PCR. The table shows 8,500 to 10,000 clones, with roughly 80% occurring only once. With 4 bases removed from V and 2 bases from J, the gap between germline ends came to 12 bases. This CDR3 has 14 residues. The germline V gene has CDR1 SGHAT and CDR2 FQDESV (reference sequence). Findings and limits, study-wide: From pretherapy to surgery, tumor richness and clonality rose with dual therapy. Resected tumors had greater TCR richness and clonality than uninvolved lung. Only a small number of samples underwent TCR sequencing.

Here the sequenced sample was tumor tissue, taken after neoadjuvant nivolumab, alone or with ipilimumab, at or shortly before surgery. The V and J genes are TRBV11-1 and TRBJ2-7; possible D gene TRBD2, 6 bases. The sequence came from an adult with non-small cell lung cancer. Some clones in this sample may be carry-over from other donors' samples. The CDR3: CASSYRGGTYEQYF. The DNA of the CDR3 is TGTGCCAGCAGCTACCGTGGAGGGACCTACGAGCAGTACTTC.